These 12 T cell receptor beta chains share one sample of origin, sequenced in a study of cytomegalovirus exposure and HLA in healthy donors (TCRdb year 2017). Libraries were constructed by the immunoSEQ multiplex PCR assay. For the multiplex PCR, a mixture combining 60 forward primers for TCR Vbeta segments and 13 reverse primers for TCR Jbeta segments was used. What TCRdb holds here is the immuneACCESS table cut down to in-frame rearrangements. Part of the clones is not present; checked against another copy, under half of the missing clones reflect an unresolved V gene, and the others are unexplained. The table kept for this sample lists around 140,000 clones. The ten largest make up around 0.96% of the sample. What was sequenced was PBMCs. The origin of the receptors is a male donor in good health and CMV-seronegative.

The gene calls are TRBV6-6 and TRBJ1-4, with D unresolved. Germline V gives CDR1 MNHNY, CDR2 SVGAGI (reference sequence). V was trimmed by 1 base and J by 5 bases, leaving 11 bases between them. The CDR3 has 15 residues. The CDR3 DNA sequence: TGTGCCAGCAGTTACTTCGTACACATGAATGAAAAACTGTTTTTT. This encodes CASSYFVHMNEKLFF.

This sequence joins TRBV27 and TRBJ2-7, with D maybe TRBD2 (6 bases). This CDR3 is 13 amino acids long. The germline V and J ends were trimmed by 4 bases and 3 bases, with 10 bases remaining between them. Per the germline V gene, CDR1 is MNHEY and CDR2 is SMNVEV (reference sequence). In nucleotides, the CDR3 is TGTGCCAGCAGTTGGGGGGTAAACTACGAGCAGTACTTC. Encoded protein: CASSWGVNYEQYF.

The chain is built from TRBV5-4 and TRBJ1-5; D possibly corresponds to TRBD1 (6 bases). The length of the CDR3 is 14 residues. Trimming cost V 4 bases and J 8 bases, with 16 bases left between them. Germline-derived CDR1 and CDR2 are SGHNT and YYREEE (reference sequence). In DNA form, the CDR3 reads TGTGCCAGCAGCCTACAGGGAGTTGCGGAGCCCCAGCATTTT. This gives the protein CASSLQGVAEPQHF.

This chain connects TRBV19 to TRBJ1-4, with D possibly TRBD1 on 6 matching bases. The V end lost 3 bases, the J end lost 8 bases, and 13 bases lay between the germline ends. There are 14 residues in the CDR3. The germline CDR1 and CDR2 sequences are LNHDA and SQIVND (reference sequence). The CDR3 is CASSIRGRGEKLFF. The CDR3 nucleotides are TGTGCCAGTAGTATCAGGGGACGAGGCGAAAAACTGTTTTTT.

The gene calls are TRBV19 and TRBJ1-2, with TRBD1 identical over 7 bases. Germline CDR1 and CDR2: LNHDA and SQIVND (reference sequence). The CDR3 consists of 16 residues. The V segment lost 1 base and the J segment 2 bases; nucleotides outside the gene matches: 7. CDR3 in DNA: TGTGCCAGTAGTATAGTAGGAGGGGGCCACAACTATGGCTACACCTTC. It is translated as CASSIVGGGHNYGYTF.

The V and J genes are TRBV30 and TRBJ1-1; D unclear. Germline CDR1 is GTSNPN and CDR2 is SVGIG (reference sequence). This CDR3 has 12 residues. Trimming shortened V by 7 bases and J by 0 bases, and 9 bases separated the two germline ends. The CDR3 region is CASEGLNTEAFF. Written as DNA, the CDR3 is TGTGCCTCCGAGGGCCTGAACACTGAAGCTTTCTTT.

The V call is TRBV5-1, the J call TRBJ2-5; unclear D gene. CDR1 SGHRS and CDR2 YFSETQ come from the germline V gene. This CDR3 has 13 residues. Trimming took 0 bases from V and 5 from J, leaving 8 bases between them. The CDR3 spells CASSLVFSETQYF. The CDR3 DNA is TGCGCCAGCAGCTTGGTTTTTAGCGAGACCCAGTACTTC.

This rearrangement joins TRBV30 to TRBJ1-1, with D perhaps matching TRBD1 (5 bases). The CDR3 length is 14 residues. The germline V and J ends were trimmed by 3 bases and 7 bases, with 18 bases remaining between them. Germline V lookup: CDR1 GTSNPN, CDR2 SVGIG (reference sequence). Here the CDR3 reads CAWRPSFQGGEAFF. In DNA, the CDR3 is TGTGCCTGGAGACCATCCTTCCAGGGCGGTGAAGCTTTCTTT.

V is TRBV30 and J is TRBJ1-5; a possible D gene is TRBD1 (5 bases). Per the germline V gene, CDR1 is GTSNPN and CDR2 is SVGIG (reference sequence). Trimming stripped 0 bases from V and 4 bases from J, with 13 bases between. The CDR3 covers 15 residues. The CDR3 sequence: CAWSVLGGGNQPQHF. In nucleotides, the CDR3 is TGTGCCTGGAGTGTACTTGGCGGGGGTAATCAGCCCCAGCATTTT.

The V gene is TRBV6-5, the J gene TRBJ2-7; D possibly corresponds to TRBD1 (5 bases). Germline V gives CDR1 MNHEY, CDR2 SVGAGI. This CDR3 comprises 14 residues. Trimming left V 6 bases short and J 0 bases short, with 12 bases between. The CDR3 nucleotides read TGTGCCAGCAGGCCCCTGGACAACTCCTACGAGCAGTACTTC. Translating gives CASRPLDNSYEQYF.

This chain uses TRBV5-6 with TRBJ1-1; D perhaps matches TRBD1 (6 bases). The CDR3 totals 13 residues. Trimming left V 2 bases short and J 5 bases short, with 10 bases between. Germline V gene sequence: CDR1 SGHDT, CDR2 YYEEEE. CDR3 sequence reads: CASSFQQGTEAFF. The CDR3 coding sequence is TGTGCCAGCAGCTTCCAACAGGGAACTGAAGCTTTCTTT.

The chain carries TRBV5-1 and TRBJ2-6; D gene uncertain. V gave up 0 bases and J gave up 4 bases, with 5 bases separating them. The CDR3 has 14 residues. CDR1 and CDR2 from the germline V gene are SGHRS and YFSETQ. The CDR3 region has the DNA TGCGCCAGCAGCTTGGGTATGGGGGCCAACGTCCTGACTTTC. This codes for CASSLGMGANVLTF.